This T cell receptor beta chain came from a study of PD-1 blockade in classical Hodgkin lymphoma. Documented time point: newly diagnosed, previously untreated cHL patient sample. Isolation of CD4+ T cells from thawed PBMCs was performed by magnetic negative selection. The comparison group had newly diagnosed, previously untreated classical Hodgkin lymphoma. Generated by immunoSEQ multiplex PCR, the TCRdb table keeps only in-frame clones and is missing some. The sample lists 20,000 to 25,000 clones, 89% seen once, with about 0.24% in the top ten. Material for sequencing was CD4+ T cells from blood. This TCR derives from a human donor with classical Hodgkin lymphoma.

The CDR3 protein is CASSQGQAVGYTF. The CDR3 nucleotides read TGTGCCAGCAGCCAGGGACAGGCTGTGGGCTACACCTTC. The chain is built from TRBV6-5 and TRBJ1-2, with 8 bases that match TRBD1. CDR3 length equals 13 residues. The V gene's germline CDR1 is MNHEY and CDR2 SVGAGI. Trimming at V came to 6 bases and at J to 8 bases, leaving 8 bases not matched to a gene.